Sequencing of this T cell receptor (beta chain) was carried out in a study of PD-L1 blockade in urothelial cancer. Study context: Treatment start was followed by blood analysis at 3 weeks (second dose) and again at 6 weeks.

Time point given: pretreatment peripheral blood. This CDR3 is built from 13 residues. Germline lookup yields CDR1 SGHRS and CDR2 YFSETQ. Trimming pared 0 bases from V and 5 bases from J, leaving 8 bases between. The protocol was immunoSEQ multiplex PCR, while the TCRdb copy is restricted to in-frame clones and leaves out a portion. The sample holds 50,000 or so clones, roughly 84% seen once. The sequence came from a man aged 45-60 years with urothelial cancer. The gene calls are TRBV5-1 and TRBJ2-5, with TRBD2 as a possible D gene (6 bases). The sample in question was PBMCs, obtained around atezolizumab (anti-PD-L1) treatment. The CDR3, as DNA: TGCGCCAGCAGCTTGGGGGGACTGGAGACCCAGTACTTC. Residues: CASSLGGLETQYF.